This section outlines one TCR beta chain sequence together with its context. The antigen remains undetermined. This sample is part of a study of post-analysis software for immune sequencing data. Study-wide context: Included among the disease courses, which were recorded for the cohort, were relapsing-remitting, secondary progressive and progressive-relapsing multiple sclerosis.

The study's findings and limits: Patients carried roughly five TRBV segments more frequently than controls did, and TRBV5-6, TRBV5-1 and TRBV20-1 were among them.

Per the germline V gene, CDR1 is MNHEY and CDR2 is SMNVEV (reference sequence). V was pared by 5 bases and J by 3 bases, with 16 bases between. There are 15 residues in the CDR3. Each TCR beta cDNA library carried unique molecular identifiers. TCRdb itself ran the PCR reads through MiXCR, one entry per CDR3 protein. The sample includes 650,000 to 850,000 distinct CDR3 sequences, under 60% seen only once; the top ten take just under 5%. The sequence was collected from a girl aged 10 to 17 with multiple sclerosis. Sequencing was done on a sample of blood. The rearrangement uses TRBV27 and TRBJ1-2; a possible D gene is TRBD1 (6 bases). CDR3 nucleotide sequence: TGTGCCAGCAGTGCGACCGGGGGCGCGCACTATGGCTACACCTTC. Its translation is CASSATGGAHYGYTF.